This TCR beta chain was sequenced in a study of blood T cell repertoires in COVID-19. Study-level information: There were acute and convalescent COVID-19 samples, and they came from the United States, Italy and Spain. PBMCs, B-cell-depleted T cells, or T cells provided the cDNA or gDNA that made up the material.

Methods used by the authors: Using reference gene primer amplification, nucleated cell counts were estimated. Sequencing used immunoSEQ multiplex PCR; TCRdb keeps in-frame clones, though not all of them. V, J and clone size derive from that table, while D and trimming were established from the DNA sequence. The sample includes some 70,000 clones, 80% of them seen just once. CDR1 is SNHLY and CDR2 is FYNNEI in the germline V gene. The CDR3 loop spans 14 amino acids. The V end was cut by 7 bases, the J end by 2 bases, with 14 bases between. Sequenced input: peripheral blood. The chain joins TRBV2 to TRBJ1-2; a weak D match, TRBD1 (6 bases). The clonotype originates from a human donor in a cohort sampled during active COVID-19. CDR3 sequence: CASTRGALNYGYTF. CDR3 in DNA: TGTGCCAGCACGCGGGGGGCGTTAAACTATGGCTACACCTTC.